A single sample gave rise to the 14 T cell receptor beta chains below, sequenced in a study of blood T cell repertoires in COVID-19. This table comes from immunoSEQ multiplex PCR, and its TCRdb copy is limited to in-frame clones, with some not included. The sample carries 250,000 to 350,000 clones, about 85% recorded once. Sequencing used peripheral blood. These receptors came from a human donor with COVID-19, enrolled during active disease. The donor label of this sample is uncertain.

The chain recombines TRBV5-1 with TRBJ2-5, with D unclear. Germline-derived CDR1 and CDR2 are SGHRS and YFSETQ. The CDR3 consists of 13 residues. The V end lost 3 bases, the J end lost 1 base, and 7 bases lay between the germline ends. This CDR3 is CASSSATQETQYF. DNA for the CDR3: TGCGCCAGCAGCTCTGCTACCCAAGAGACCCAGTACTTC.

V gene TRBV30 combines with J gene TRBJ2-3, with 7 positions matching TRBD2. After removal of 3 bases from V and 2 bases from J, the junction contained 5 bases not matched to a gene. This CDR3 region has 14 residues. Germline V lookup: CDR1 GTSNPN, CDR2 SVGIG (reference sequence). In nucleotides, the CDR3 is TGTGCCTGGAGGCCGGGAGGCAACACAGATACGCAGTATTTT. The encoded protein is CAWRPGGNTDTQYF. Based on the CDR3 plus reference TRBV30 and TRBJ2-3, the full variable domain is SQTIHQWPATLVQPVGSPLSLECTVEGTSNPNLYWYRQAAGRGLQLLFYSVGIGQISSEVPQNLSASRPQDRQFILSSKKLLLSDSGFYLCAWRPGGNTDTQYFGPGTRLTVL.

The chain uses TRBV19 and TRBJ2-5, with TRBD1 matching 11 bases. The CDR3 totals 17 residues. Trimming at V came to 0 bases and at J to 2 bases, leaving 5 bases not matched to a gene. CDR1 and CDR2 (germline): LNHDA, SQIVND (reference sequence). The CDR3 loop is CASSIDHGTGGQETQYF. CDR3 nucleotide sequence: TGTGCCAGTAGTATAGATCATGGGACAGGGGGGCAAGAGACCCAGTACTTC.

The genes are TRBV6-6 and TRBJ2-1, with 9 bases aligning to TRBD2. Germline loops: CDR1 MNHNY, CDR2 SVGAGI (reference sequence). Germline trimming cut 6 bases from V and 2 bases from J; bases unmatched to any gene: 5. The CDR3 totals 15 residues. As DNA, the CDR3 is TGTGCCAGCAGCGTGGGGACTAGCACCTACAATGAGCAGTTCTTC. This codes for CASSVGTSTYNEQFF.

In DNA, the CDR3 is TGTGCCAGCAGTGAACGGGGAACGAACACTGAAGCTTTCTTT. It yields the protein CASSERGTNTEAFF. The rearrangement joins TRBV25-1 to TRBJ1-1, with D unresolved. There are 14 residues in the CDR3. Deletions cut 2 bases from V and 1 base from J, with 8 bases between. The germline V gene encodes CDR1 MGHDK and CDR2 SYGVNS.

This rearrangement joins TRBV6-4 to TRBJ1-6; D is possibly TRBD1 (6 bases). The V and J ends lost 4 bases and 3 bases respectively, with 7 bases between them. Germline V gene data show CDR1 as MRHNA and CDR2 as SNTAGT. This CDR3 contains 14 residues. The chain's CDR3 is CASSADSYNSPLHF. CDR3 nucleotide sequence: TGTGCCAGCAGTGCGGACAGCTATAATTCACCCCTCCACTTT.

This chain joins TRBV3-1 (or the pseudogene TRBV3-2) and TRBJ2-3; D might be TRBD1 (6 bases). There are 15 residues in the CDR3. Looked up from germline, CDR1 is LGHDT and CDR2 is YNNKEL (reference sequence). Trimming removed 5 bases from V and 5 bases from J, with 17 bases in between. The CDR3 sequence is CASSTRGPQGDTQYF. The CDR3 region has the DNA TGTGCCAGCAGCACCAGGGGCCCCCAGGGAGATACGCAGTATTTT.

The chain recombines TRBV27 with TRBJ2-7; the D is unclear. The CDR3 loop spans 13 amino acids. Between the trimmed V and J ends, which lost 3 bases and 3 bases, there was a span of 9 bases. The V gene's germline CDR1 is MNHEY and CDR2 SMNVEV (reference sequence). CDR3 nucleotides: TGTGCCAGCAGTTTCCCCCCCTTCTACGAGCAGTACTTC. This encodes CASSFPPFYEQYF.

This chain uses TRBV30 with TRBJ2-7; 8 bases fit TRBD1. The V segment lost 5 bases and the J segment 5 bases; nucleotides outside the gene matches: 5. The CDR3 has 12 residues. Germline CDR1 and CDR2: GTSNPN and SVGIG (reference sequence). The CDR3 here is CAWGQGLDEQYF. Here the CDR3 DNA reads TGTGCCTGGGGACAGGGCCTCGACGAGCAGTACTTC.

The rearrangement uses TRBV30 and TRBJ1-1, with D possibly matching TRBD1 (5 bases). V lost 7 bases to trimming and J lost 1 base, with 19 bases between them. The CDR3 consists of 15 residues. CDR1 and CDR2 (germline): GTSNPN, SVGIG (reference sequence). The CDR3 DNA reads as TGTGCCTCCAAAATTAGGGGTGACACGAACACTGAAGCTTTCTTT. It yields the protein CASKIRGDTNTEAFF.

J is TRBJ1-4 and V is TRBV12-3 or TRBV12-4; D remains unclear. This CDR3 contains 13 residues. V gave up 7 bases and J gave up 12 bases, with 18 bases separating them. CDR3 protein: CASKNLTGRQLFF. CDR3 nucleotide sequence: TGTGCCAGCAAAAACCTAACCGGGAGGCAACTGTTTTTT.

V and J are TRBV7-9 and TRBJ2-1; D is ambiguous. The CDR3 is 14 residues long. CDR1 is SEHNR, CDR2 FQNEAQ, per germline (reference sequence). V lost 1 base to trimming and J lost 6 bases, with 10 bases between them. The CDR3 is CASSLDYSVNEQFF. The CDR3 coding sequence is TGTGCCAGCAGCTTAGACTATAGTGTCAATGAGCAGTTCTTC.

The chain carries TRBV7-8 and TRBJ2-1; 7 bases map to TRBD2. From germline, CDR1 is SGHVS and CDR2 FQNEAQ. V shed 0 bases and J 2 bases; nucleotides not matched to a gene: 1. This CDR3 comprises 15 residues. This CDR3 is CASSLAGGTYNEQFF. CDR3 nucleotides: TGTGCCAGCAGCTTAGCGGGAGGGACCTACAATGAGCAGTTCTTC.

Here the CDR3 DNA reads TGCGCCAGCAGCTTGACGCAGGGTAACTATGGCTACACCTTC. Protein sequence: CASSLTQGNYGYTF. The chain has TRBV5-1 and TRBJ1-2, with D tentatively TRBD1 (5 bases). The CDR3 loop spans 14 amino acids. V was trimmed by 1 base and J by 1 base, leaving 8 bases between them. CDR1 is SGHRS and CDR2 is YFSETQ in the germline V gene.